This TCR beta chain was captured in a study of CXCR3-negative and CXCR3-positive naive CD8 T cells. cDNA libraries for TRB were generated by 5' RACE incorporating UMI labels. Reanalyzing the 5' RACE reads, TCRdb keeps one entry per CDR3 protein, without DNA. The specimen's table records 100,000 to 150,000 distinct CDR3 sequences. The CDR3 is 14 amino acids. Germline values: CDR1 SGHKS, CDR2 YYEKEE (reference sequence). Definition of naive CD8+ T cells rested on a CD45RO-CCR7+CD27+CD95- profile. As to this clonotype: Its antigen is unknown.

General observations from the study: Within a donor, both naive subsets shared TRBV-TRBJ usage, unlike memory cells.

This TCR came from a human donor in good health. Some clones in this sample may be carry-over from other donors' samples. The sample taken for sequencing was naive CXCR3- CD8+ T cells from blood. The subset denotes: CD45RO-CCR7+CD27+CD95- naive CD8+ T cells lacking CXCR3 (TNR3-). V usage is TRBV5-5 and J usage is TRBJ2-3; TCRdb calls TRBD1, which cannot be checked without DNA. The chain's CDR3 is CASSLVGGVDTQYF.